These T cell receptor beta chains were read from a single sample in a study of blood T cell repertoires in COVID-19. Sequenced by immunoSEQ multiplex PCR; TCRdb stores in-frame clones only, minus some. The data show under 150,000 clones, around 89% seen once. Source material: peripheral blood. All receptors come from a human donor in a cohort sampled during active COVID-19. The CDR3 runs from the conserved cysteine through the conserved F or W.

v_gene: TRBV6-6
j_gene: TRBJ1-5
CDR3aa: CASKGDRSQPQHF

v_gene: TRBV5-1
j_gene: TRBJ2-3
CDR3aa: CASSSGLAGESDTDTQYF

v_gene: TRBV5-1
j_gene: TRBJ2-3
CDR3aa: CASSLYGDTQYF

v_gene: TRBV29-1
j_gene: TRBJ1-2
CDR3aa: CSVGSPGYTF

v_gene: TRBV29-1
j_gene: TRBJ1-1
CDR3aa: CSVVRGTNTEAFF

v_gene: TRBV5-6
j_gene: TRBJ1-2
CDR3aa: CASSFGRGRYGYTF

v_gene: TRBV7-2
j_gene: TRBJ2-7
CDR3aa: CASSLRQGASYEQYF

v_gene: TRBV6-1
j_gene: TRBJ1-5
CDR3aa: CASSESIPSNQPQHF

v_gene: TRBV19
j_gene: TRBJ2-5
CDR3aa: CASSIAIAGVGETQYF

v_gene: TRBV7-3
j_gene: TRBJ2-1
CDR3aa: CASSPQGNDNEQFF

v_gene: TRBV6-5
j_gene: TRBJ2-7
CDR3aa: CASSPDRGRNEQYF

v_gene: TRBV7-8
j_gene: TRBJ1-3
CDR3aa: CASSLDGSGAGNTIYF

v_gene: TRBV6-4
j_gene: TRBJ2-7
CDR3aa: CASNPREYPSSYEQYF

v_gene: TRBV19
j_gene: TRBJ1-2
CDR3aa: CASSLGRVNYGYTF

v_gene: TRBV7-2
j_gene: TRBJ1-4
CDR3aa: CASSSGDRGLLGEKLFF

v_gene: TRBV5-4
j_gene: TRBJ2-5
CDR3aa: CASSHPAVQGETQYF

v_gene: TRBV2
j_gene: TRBJ1-2
CDR3aa: CASSAGTDFYGYTF

v_gene: TRBV18
j_gene: TRBJ1-1
CDR3aa: CASSPLGQIGTEAFF

v_gene: TRBV13
j_gene: TRBJ2-5
CDR3aa: CASSLGPTGDYGETQYF

v_gene: TRBV4-1
j_gene: TRBJ2-3
CDR3aa: CASSQTVTSGGGSNTDTQYF

v_gene: TRBV4-3
j_gene: TRBJ2-1
CDR3aa: CASSQDWSGPNNEQFF

v_gene: TRBV6-5
j_gene: TRBJ1-6
CDR3aa: CASSLLDRGNSPLHF

v_gene: TRBV7-2
j_gene: TRBJ1-6
CDR3aa: CASSPRDRGSPLHF

v_gene: TRBV6-2/TRBV6-3
j_gene: TRBJ2-6
CDR3aa: CASSFGVSGANVLTF

v_gene: TRBV6-5
j_gene: TRBJ1-5
CDR3aa: CASSPGQTNQPQHF

v_gene: TRBV11-2
j_gene: TRBJ2-1
CDR3aa: CASSLEPPAGGRSGEQFF

v_gene: TRBV30
j_gene: TRBJ1-5
CDR3aa: CAWSVRGRQPQHF

v_gene: TRBV9
j_gene: TRBJ2-7
CDR3aa: CASSVRGGSYEQYF

v_gene: TRBV6-4
j_gene: TRBJ1-2
CDR3aa: CASSPDGGNYGYTF

v_gene: TRBV5-6
j_gene: TRBJ2-1
CDR3aa: CASSFGRPSGNEQFF

v_gene: TRBV19
j_gene: TRBJ2-2
CDR3aa: CASSINRANTGELFF

v_gene: TRBV28
j_gene: TRBJ2-1
CDR3aa: CASSLIGTGYPNEQFF

v_gene: TRBV13
j_gene: TRBJ2-1
CDR3aa: CASLDVGQGYNEQFF

v_gene: TRBV6-5
j_gene: TRBJ2-5
CDR3aa: CASSYWGGETQYF

v_gene: TRBV3-1/TRBV3-2
j_gene: TRBJ1-4
CDR3aa: CASSQPRSGVRGEKLFF

v_gene: TRBV2
j_gene: TRBJ2-3
CDR3aa: CASSEMRLAFDTDTQYF

v_gene: TRBV5-1
j_gene: TRBJ1-3
CDR3aa: CASSLNQAGSGNTIYF